The 19 T cell receptor beta chains given below trace back to one sample, sequenced in a study of early T cells in non-severe SARS-CoV-2 infection (dated by TCRdb to the early 2020s). Libraries were made using 5' RACE. Sequenced using a NextSeq 500. TCRdb reanalyzed the raw reads on its own, using fastp at Q25 for trimming and MiXCR for clone calling, and kept in-frame beta chains. Rows with one shared CDR3 protein collapse into an entry with the most common genes and DNA. Counted in this sample were 35,000 to 50,000 distinct CDR3 sequences; around a quarter of them appeared once. The top ten constitute approximately 4.5% of the sample. The sample in question was whole blood, obtained at baseline. These receptors all stem from an adult who was a healthcare worker with PCR-confirmed SARS-CoV-2 infection or an uninfected control (not recorded which).

This clonotype was detected a few times. The chain combines TRBV29-1 with TRBJ2-1, with TRBD1 matching over 8 bases. Trimming took 1 base from V and 7 from J; bases not matched to a gene: 0. Germline CDR1 SQVTM, CDR2 ANQGSEA. This CDR3 has 12 amino acids. CDR3 nucleotide sequence: TGCAGCGTTGAAGGGGACAGGAATGAGCAGTTCTTC. It translates to CSVEGDRNEQFF.

This rearrangement joins TRBV19 to TRBJ1-1, with D possibly matching TRBD1 (5 bases). Trimming removed 6 bases from V and 1 base from J, with 15 bases in between. Germline V gene lookup returns CDR1 LNHDA and CDR2 SQIVND (reference sequence). The CDR3 runs to 15 residues. DNA for the CDR3: TGTGCCAGTAGCCCACTCTCCGGGGGGAACACTGAAGCTTTCTTT. It translates to CASSPLSGGNTEAFF.

V and J are TRBV6-6 and TRBJ1-1; D gene uncertain. Germline V lookup: CDR1 MNHNY, CDR2 SVGAGI (reference sequence). Trimming shortened V by 5 bases and J by 1 base, and 2 bases separated the two germline ends. This CDR3 region has 11 residues. The DNA for the CDR3 is TGTGCCAGCAGTGGGAACACTGAAGCTTTCTTT. This encodes CASSGNTEAFF.

By frequency in the sample, this clonotype is medium-sized. The CDR3 DNA sequence: TGTGCCAGCAGTGATCCCTCGGAGCCATCTTCATCCAATGAGCAGTTCTTC. Residues: CASSDPSEPSSSNEQFF. The gene calls are TRBV2 and TRBJ2-1; no definite D call. V lost 3 bases and J lost 6, with 21 bases in between. Germline V gene sequence: CDR1 SNHLY, CDR2 FYNNEI. The CDR3 covers 17 residues.

This clonotype was seen a handful of times. This sequence joins TRBV11-2 and TRBJ1-1, with a weak D call TRBD1 (6 bases). Germline loops: CDR1 SGHAT, CDR2 FQNNGV. Trimming removed 1 base at V and 10 bases at J, with 7 bases between. The CDR3 spans 11 residues. The CDR3 region has the DNA TGTGCCAGCAGCTTAGGAGGGGGAGCTTTCTTT. Protein: CASSLGGGAFF.

This clonotype came up a few times. The V call is TRBV7-8, the J call TRBJ2-4; possibly TRBD1 for D (6 bases). This CDR3 spans 13 amino acids. V shed 7 bases and J shed 5 bases, with 12 bases lying between them. Germline CDR1 SGHVS, CDR2 FQNEAQ. CDR3 in amino acids: CASTLDSQNIQYF. CDR3 nucleotides: TGTGCCAGCACGCTGGACAGCCAAAACATTCAGTACTTC.

This clonotype was observed once. The chain combines TRBV3-1 with TRBJ1-1; a possible D gene is TRBD1 (6 bases). Trimming left V 2 bases short and J 3 bases short, with 7 bases between. There are 13 residues in the CDR3. The germline CDR1 and CDR2 sequences are LGHDT and YNNKEL (reference sequence). CDR3 DNA sequence: TGTGCCAGCAGCCAAAGGGGGGACACTGAAGCTTTCTTT. As protein: CASSQRGDTEAFF.

The table lists this clonotype with a few counts. This chain links TRBV3-1 with TRBJ2-1, with TRBD2 identical over 10 bases. Germline CDR1 and CDR2: LGHDT and YNNKEL (reference sequence). Unmatched junction bases numbered 13, after V lost 4 bases and J lost 7 bases. The length of the CDR3 is 17 residues. The CDR3 loop reads CASSLLVASGGANEQFF. The CDR3 DNA is TGTGCCAGCAGCCTTCTAGTGGCGAGCGGGGGGGCAAATGAGCAGTTCTTC.

The chain combines TRBV11-2 with TRBJ2-3; D possibly corresponds to TRBD2 (5 bases). With 5 bases removed from V and 1 base from J, the gap between germline ends came to 13 bases. CDR1 and CDR2 (germline): SGHAT, FQNNGV. The length of the CDR3 is 15 residues. The CDR3 region has the DNA TGTGCCAGCAGCCTCGGACTGGAAGGCACAGATACGCAGTATTTT. Its protein product is CASSLGLEGTDTQYF. The whole variable domain, filled in from reference TRBV11-2 and TRBJ2-3, reads EAGVAQSPRYKIIEKRQSVAFWCNPISGHATLYWYQQILGQGPKLLIQFQNNGVVDDSQLPKDRFSAERLKGVDSTLKIQPAKLEDSAVYLCASSLGLEGTDTQYFGPGTRLTVL.

This clonotype came up a few times. This chain uses TRBV7-8 with TRBJ2-5; no reliable D call. Germline V gene sequence: CDR1 SGHVS, CDR2 FQNEAQ. V lost 1 base and J lost 2, with 8 bases in between. CDR3 length: 14 residues. The CDR3 bases are TGTGCCAGCAGCTTAGAGCTGGGGCAAGAGACCCAGTACTTC. This translates into CASSLELGQETQYF.

The rearrangement links TRBV7-2 to TRBJ2-1, with 12 bases matching TRBD2. Germline V gene sequence: CDR1 SGHTA, CDR2 FQGNSA. This CDR3 is 15 amino acids long. J gave up 7 bases and V 5 bases, and 6 bases lay outside the gene matches. As DNA, the CDR3 is TGTGCCAGCAGCCCTAGCGGGGGGGCGACGAATGAGCAGTTCTTC. This codes for CASSPSGGATNEQFF.

In this sample, this clonotype turned up a few times. The chain combines TRBV3-1 with TRBJ2-2; D may be TRBD1 or TRBD2 (6 bases each). V was shortened by 0 bases and J by 4 bases, with 12 bases between the two germline ends. This CDR3 comprises 16 residues. Germline V lookup: CDR1 LGHDT, CDR2 YNNKEL (reference sequence). The CDR3 nucleotides are TGTGCCAGCAGCCAAGATAGCGGACAGCTCACCGGGGAGCTGTTTTTT. Residues: CASSQDSGQLTGELFF. Supplemented by reference TRBV3-1 and TRBJ2-2, the full variable domain reads DTAVSQTPKYLVTQMGNDKSIKCEQNLGHDTMYWYKQDSKKFLKIMFSYNNKELIINETVPNRFSPKSPDKAHLNLHINSLELGDSAVYFCASSQDSGQLTGELFFGEGSRLTVL.

This clonotype turned up a few times. The chain recombines TRBV2 with TRBJ1-5, with D possibly matching TRBD1 (5 bases). Germline V gene sequence: CDR1 SNHLY, CDR2 FYNNEI. The V end was cut by 6 bases, the J end by 5 bases, with 14 bases between. The CDR3 has 14 amino acids. The CDR3 nucleotides are TGTGCCAGCAGGGCAGACACCAGGGATCAGCCCCAGCATTTT. It yields the protein CASRADTRDQPQHF.

This chain uses TRBV9 with TRBJ1-1; the match to TRBD1 covers 7 bases. V lost 4 bases and J lost 6; bases outside the gene matches: 6. The CDR3 is made up of 13 amino acids. Looked up from germline, CDR1 is SGDLS and CDR2 is YYNGEE. The CDR3 is CASSRTGLAEAFF. The CDR3 DNA is TGTGCCAGCAGCCGGACAGGCTTGGCTGAAGCTTTCTTT.

This clonotype was observed a handful of times. The chain recombines TRBV7-6 with TRBJ2-3, with 11 positions matching TRBD1. The junction had 6 bases not matched to a gene; V was cut back by 1 base and J by 3 bases. The CDR3 length is 17 residues. Germline values: CDR1 SGHVS, CDR2 FNYEAQ. The CDR3 is CASSLDPRDRGTDTQYF. The DNA of the CDR3 is TGTGCCAGCAGCTTAGACCCCCGGGACAGGGGGACAGATACGCAGTATTTT.

This clonotype was counted at least ten times. The chain has TRBV14 and TRBJ1-6, with TRBD1 as a possible D gene (5 bases). There are 16 residues in the CDR3. Germline CDR1 is SGHDN and CDR2 is FVKESK. Deletions cut 0 bases from V and 6 bases from J, with 12 bases between. The CDR3 nucleotides are TGTGCCAGCAGCCAAGAGGGGCTGGGACTTAATTCACCCCTCCACTTT. Protein product: CASSQEGLGLNSPLHF.

This chain uses TRBV12-3 or TRBV12-4 with TRBJ2-2, with D maybe TRBD1 (5 bases). CDR3 length: 14 residues. V lost 6 bases and J lost 3, with 11 bases in between. CDR3 DNA sequence: TGTGCCAGCAGCTCCCGACAGTACACCGGGGAGCTGTTTTTT. It codes for CASSSRQYTGELFF.

V usage is TRBV11-2 and J usage is TRBJ2-7, with 9 positions matching TRBD2. Trimming removed 5 bases from V and 7 bases from J; junction bases left unmatched: 9. CDR1 SGHAT and CDR2 FQNNGV come from the germline V gene. The CDR3 consists of 14 residues. The CDR3 sequence: CASSPPSGAREQYF. In nucleotides, the CDR3 is TGTGCCAGCAGCCCTCCTAGCGGGGCGAGGGAGCAGTACTTC.

This clonotype was observed a handful of times. The rearrangement joins TRBV19 to TRBJ2-7, with D possibly called TRBD1 or TRBD2 (5 bases each). Deletions cut 10 bases from V and 0 bases from J, with 13 bases between. The CDR3 spans 13 residues. CDR1 and CDR2 from the germline V gene are LNHDA and SQIVND (reference sequence). CDR3 sequence reads: CATSGAHSYEQYF. The CDR3 nucleotides are TGTGCCACCTCCGGGGCCCACTCCTACGAGCAGTACTTC.